The rows below give T cell receptor beta chains drawn from one sample of a study of T cell repertoires in cytomegalovirus infection. TCRdb used MiXCR to reprocess the reads, holding one entry per CDR3 protein. The sample has hundreds of thousands of distinct CDR3 sequences, roughly 23% seen once. Sequencing was done on a sample of CD8+ T cells from PBMCs. These receptors all stem from a human donor in good health (CMV status not recorded). Some clones in this sample may be carry-over from other donors' samples. CDR3s include the opening cysteine and the closing phenylalanine or tryptophan. The order of the fields is V gene, D gene, J gene, clone size, CDR3 protein, CDR3 DNA. The D gene is left open where the match is weak. A clone size is listed for some rows: how often the clone was seen (once, few, many), or a class if it is expanded.

TRBV9	NA	TRBJ2-6	NA	CASSVGGGGANVLTF	TGTGCCAGCAGCGTAGGGGGAGGTGGGGCCAACGTCCTGACTTTC
TRBV7-9	TRBD2	TRBJ2-1	few	CASRSGGDYNEQFF	TGTGCCAGCAGGAGTGGGGGGGACTACAATGAGCAGTTCTTC
TRBV7-9	NA	TRBJ1-1	many	CASNLQGRDREAFF	TGTGCCAGCAACTTGCAGGGGCGAGATCGTGAAGCTTTCTTT
TRBV13	NA	TRBJ1-3	NA	CASSEPISGNTIYF	TGTGCCAGCAGCGAGCCGATCTCTGGAAACACCATATATTTT
TRBV20-1	NA	TRBJ1-5	few	CSATAGAGTNQPQHF	TGCAGTGCTACGGCCGGGGCAGGGACAAATCAGCCCCAGCATTTT
TRBV2	TRBD2	TRBJ2-7	NA	CASIAGVGEQYF	TGTGCCAGCATTGCGGGGGTCGGCGAGCAGTACTTC
TRBV20-1	NA	TRBJ1-2	NA	CSVSTGNYGYTF	TGCAGTGTCTCGACAGGCAACTATGGCTACACCTTC
TRBV11-2	TRBD1	TRBJ1-2	few	CASSPAGTGDGYTF	TGTGCCAGCAGCCCTGCCGGGACAGGGGATGGCTACACCTTC
TRBV7-2	NA	TRBJ2-3	medium-sized	CASSLRAWGAYTDTQYF	TGTGCCAGCAGCTTACGGGCGTGGGGGGCCTACACAGATACGCAGTATTTT
TRBV7-9	NA	TRBJ1-2	NA	CASSLVNQGDYGYTF	TGTGCCAGCAGCTTAGTCAACCAGGGCGACTATGGCTACACCTTC
TRBV7-8	NA	TRBJ2-6	many	CASSLGSLSIGANVLTF	TGTGCCAGCAGCTTGGGCTCCCTTTCGATCGGGGCCAACGTCCTGACTTTC
TRBV7-6	NA	TRBJ2-1	NA	CASSSSWGNSYNEQFF	TGTGCCAGCAGCTCCAGCTGGGGTAATTCCTACAATGAGCAGTTCTTC
TRBV29-1	NA	TRBJ2-3	few	CSVTEGGDTQYF	TGCAGCGTTACCGAGGGGGGGGATACGCAGTATTTT
TRBV28	NA	TRBJ2-7	many	CASKVASYEQYF	TGTGCCAGCAAAGTAGCCTCCTACGAGCAGTACTTC
TRBV18	TRBD1	TRBJ1-5	few	CASSPGGPVSNQPQHF	TGTGCCAGCTCCCCAGGGGGCCCGGTTAGCAATCAGCCCCAGCATTTT
TRBV7-8	NA	TRBJ2-5	many	CASSPGEETQYF	TGTGCCAGCAGCCCAGGAGAAGAGACCCAGTACTTC
TRBV7-8	TRBD2	TRBJ2-1	few	CASSLDSSGGWDNEQFF	TGTGCCAGCAGCTTAGATTCTAGCGGGGGGTGGGACAATGAGCAGTTCTTC
TRBV4-2	NA	TRBJ2-4	few	CASSPPGGLKNIQYF	TGTGCCAGCAGCCCCCCCGGGGGCCTTAAAAACATTCAGTACTTC
TRBV27	TRBD2	TRBJ2-1	many	CASRTSGGHNEQFF	TGTGCCAGCAGAACTAGCGGGGGGCACAATGAGCAGTTCTTC
TRBV29-1	NA	TRBJ2-7	few	CSVGHKHSYEQYF	TGCAGCGTGGGACACAAACACTCCTACGAGCAGTACTTC
TRBV2	TRBD2	TRBJ2-5	many	CASSEKGLAGQETQYF	TGTGCCAGCAGTGAGAAGGGACTAGCGGGCCAAGAGACCCAGTACTTC
TRBV4-1	TRBD1	TRBJ2-7	few	CASSRETGAPTYEQYF	TGCGCCAGCAGCCGAGAGACAGGGGCTCCCACCTACGAGCAGTACTTC
TRBV2	NA	TRBJ2-7	NA	CASSEENLQYEQYF	TGTGCCAGCAGTGAAGAGAATCTACAGTACGAGCAGTACTTC
TRBV28	NA	TRBJ1-1	few	CASSLSATGRTEAFF	TGTGCCAGCAGTTTATCGGCCACAGGTCGTACTGAAGCTTTCTTT
TRBV27	TRBD2	TRBJ2-1	NA	CASSLQGLAGGSSYNEQFF	TGTGCCAGCAGTTTACAGGGACTAGCGGGGGGGAGCTCCTACAATGAGCAGTTCTTC
TRBV7-8	TRBD2	TRBJ2-5	many	CASSELAGSWETQYF	TGTGCCAGTAGCGAACTAGCGGGAAGCTGGGAGACCCAGTACTTC
TRBV7-2	TRBD1	TRBJ1-5	many	CASSETGFLYSPQHF	TGTGCCAGCAGCGAGACAGGGTTCTTATATTCGCCCCAGCATTTT
TRBV20-1	NA	TRBJ1-1	NA	CSAAPGWNTEAFF	TGCAGTGCTGCCCCCGGGTGGAACACTGAAGCTTTCTTT
TRBV7-9	TRBD2	TRBJ2-1	many	CASSLPGGAGEQFF	TGTGCCAGCAGCTTACCCGGGGGGGCCGGTGAGCAGTTCTTC
TRBV7-9	NA	TRBJ2-7	NA	CASSPEGGREQYF	TGTGCCAGCAGCCCTGAAGGGGGGCGAGAGCAGTACTTC
TRBV12-3/TRBV12-4	TRBD1	TRBJ2-2	few	CASRRGQGMVGELFF	TGTGCCAGCAGACGGGGACAGGGTATGGTGGGGGAGCTGTTTTTT
TRBV24-1	NA	TRBJ2-2	NA	CATRAGRTGELFF	TGTGCCACCAGAGCGGGTCGCACCGGGGAGCTGTTTTTT
TRBV27	NA	TRBJ2-1	NA	CASSPVTRWNTEQFF	TGTGCCAGCAGTCCCGTGACCCGCTGGAACACTGAGCAGTTCTTC
TRBV6-1	TRBD1	TRBJ1-2	NA	CASSMTGRNYGYTF	TGTGCCAGCAGTATGACAGGGAGGAACTATGGCTACACCTTC
TRBV9	TRBD2	TRBJ2-1	few	CASSGQTSSLNEQFF	TGTGCCAGCAGCGGACAGACTAGCAGCTTAAATGAGCAGTTCTTC
TRBV7-2	NA	TRBJ1-1	many	CASSPSWGAGTEAFF	TGTGCCAGCAGCCCAAGCTGGGGGGCCGGCACTGAAGCTTTCTTT
TRBV20-1	NA	TRBJ2-3	few	CSAPPRGPTDTQYF	TGCAGTGCCCCCCCCCGGGGGCCGACAGATACGCAGTATTTT
TRBV5-3	TRBD2	TRBJ2-1	NA	CASIGTSGGASYEQFF	TGTGCCAGCATCGGGACTAGCGGGGGGGCCTCGTATGAGCAGTTCTTC
TRBV7-8	TRBD1	TRBJ2-7	many	CASSLGGQGADEQYF	TGTGCCAGCAGCTTAGGAGGACAGGGGGCCGACGAGCAGTACTTC
TRBV24-1	NA	TRBJ2-5	few	CATSVGGAGETQYF	TGTGCCACCAGTGTAGGGGGGGCCGGAGAGACCCAGTACTTC
TRBV28	TRBD2	TRBJ2-4	few	CASSLIHAHIAGGGQNIQYF	TGTGCCAGCAGTTTAATCCATGCACACATAGCGGGGGGAGGACAAAACATTCAGTACTTC
TRBV12-3/TRBV12-4	NA	TRBJ1-4	NA	CASSFGSEKLFF	TGTGCCAGCAGTTTCGGGAGTGAAAAACTGTTTTTT
TRBV7-2	TRBD2	TRBJ2-1	many	CASSLVTGGGIYNEQFF	TGTGCCAGCAGCTTAGTTACCGGCGGGGGGATCTACAATGAGCAGTTCTTC
TRBV28	TRBD2	TRBJ2-1	NA	CASTVAGITASGGQYNEQFF	TGTGCCAGCACCGTGGCGGGTATCACGGCTAGCGGGGGTCAATACAATGAGCAGTTCTTC
TRBV7-2	NA	TRBJ2-5	NA	CASSSPYGGGETQYF	TGTGCCAGCAGCTCCCCCTATGGAGGGGGGGAGACCCAGTACTTC
TRBV7-2	TRBD2	TRBJ2-5	many	CASSDLAGVETQYF	TGTGCCAGCAGCGACCTAGCGGGGGTGGAGACCCAGTACTTC
TRBV28	TRBD2	TRBJ2-7	NA	CASSPGLAGIYEQYF	TGTGCCAGCAGTCCCGGACTAGCGGGGATCTACGAGCAGTACTTC
TRBV7-2	TRBD1	TRBJ2-7	NA	CASSLIGQGGEQYF	TGTGCCAGCAGCCTAATCGGACAGGGCGGCGAGCAGTACTTC